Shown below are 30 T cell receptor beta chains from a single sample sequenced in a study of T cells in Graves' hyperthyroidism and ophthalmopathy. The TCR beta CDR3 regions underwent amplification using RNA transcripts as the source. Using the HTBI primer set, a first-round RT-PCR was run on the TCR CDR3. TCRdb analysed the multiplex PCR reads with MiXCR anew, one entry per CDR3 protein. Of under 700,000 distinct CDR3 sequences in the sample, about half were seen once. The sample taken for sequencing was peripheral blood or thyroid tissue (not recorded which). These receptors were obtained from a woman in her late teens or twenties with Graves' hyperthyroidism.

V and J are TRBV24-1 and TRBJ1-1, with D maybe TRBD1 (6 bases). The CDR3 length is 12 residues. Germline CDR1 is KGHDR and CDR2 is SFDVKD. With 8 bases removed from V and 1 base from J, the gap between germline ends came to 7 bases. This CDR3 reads CATTGENTEAFF. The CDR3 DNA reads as TGTGCCACCACAGGGGAGAACACTGAAGCTTTCTTT.

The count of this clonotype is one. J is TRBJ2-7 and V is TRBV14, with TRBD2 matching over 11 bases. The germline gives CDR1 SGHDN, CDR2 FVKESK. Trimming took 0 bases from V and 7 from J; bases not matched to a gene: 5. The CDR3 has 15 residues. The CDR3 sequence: CASSQETSGSWEQYF. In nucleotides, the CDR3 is TGTGCCAGCAGCCAAGAAACTAGCGGGAGTTGGGAGCAGTACTTC. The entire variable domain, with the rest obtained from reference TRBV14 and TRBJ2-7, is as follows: EAGVTQFPSHSVIEKGQTVTLRCDPISGHDNLYWYRRVMGKEIKFLLHFVKESKQDESGMPNNRFLAERTGGTYSTLKVQPAELEDSGVYFCASSQETSGSWEQYFGPGTRLTVT.

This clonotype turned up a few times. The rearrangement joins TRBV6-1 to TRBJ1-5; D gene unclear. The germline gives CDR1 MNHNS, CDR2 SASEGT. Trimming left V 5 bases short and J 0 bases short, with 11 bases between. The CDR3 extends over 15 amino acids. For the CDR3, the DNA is TGTGCCAGCAGTTCGGCCACTTATAGCAATCAGCCCCAGCATTTT. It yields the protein CASSSATYSNQPQHF.

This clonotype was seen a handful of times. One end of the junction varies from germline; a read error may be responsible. DNA for the CDR3: TGTGCCAGCAGTTACGTTGCTGGAACGGGTGAAGCTTTCTTT. This encodes CASSYVAGTGEAFF. The gene calls are TRBV10-3 and TRBJ1-1, with D uncertain. Germline V lookup: CDR1 ENHRY, CDR2 SYGVKD. This CDR3 is 14 amino acids long.

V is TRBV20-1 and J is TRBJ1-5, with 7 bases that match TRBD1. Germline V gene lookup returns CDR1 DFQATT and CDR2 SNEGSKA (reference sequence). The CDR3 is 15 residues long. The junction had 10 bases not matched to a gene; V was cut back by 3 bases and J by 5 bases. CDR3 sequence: CSASGWGRGDQPQHF. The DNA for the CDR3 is TGCAGTGCTAGTGGGTGGGGCAGGGGGGATCAGCCCCAGCATTTT.

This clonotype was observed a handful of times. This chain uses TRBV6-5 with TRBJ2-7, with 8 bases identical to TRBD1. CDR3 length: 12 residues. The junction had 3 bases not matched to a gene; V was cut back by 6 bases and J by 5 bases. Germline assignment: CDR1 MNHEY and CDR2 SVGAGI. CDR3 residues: CASRDRGNEQYF. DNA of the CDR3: TGTGCCAGCAGAGACAGGGGAAACGAGCAGTACTTC.

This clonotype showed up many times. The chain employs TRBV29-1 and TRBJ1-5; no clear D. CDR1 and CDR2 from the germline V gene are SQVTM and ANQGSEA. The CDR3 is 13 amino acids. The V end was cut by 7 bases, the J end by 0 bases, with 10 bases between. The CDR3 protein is CSARADSNQPQHF. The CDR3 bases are TGCAGCGCTAGGGCAGATAGCAATCAGCCCCAGCATTTT.

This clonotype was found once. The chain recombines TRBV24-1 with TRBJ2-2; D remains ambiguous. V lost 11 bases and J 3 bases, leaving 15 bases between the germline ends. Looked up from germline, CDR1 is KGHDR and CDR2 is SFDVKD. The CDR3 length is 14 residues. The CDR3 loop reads CASSHPRHTGELFF. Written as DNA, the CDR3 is TGTGCCAGCAGCCACCCGCGACACACCGGGGAGCTGTTTTTT.

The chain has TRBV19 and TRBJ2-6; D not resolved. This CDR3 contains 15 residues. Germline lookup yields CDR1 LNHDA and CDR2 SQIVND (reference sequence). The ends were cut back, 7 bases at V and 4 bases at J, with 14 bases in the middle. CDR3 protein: CASTVTRAGANVLTF. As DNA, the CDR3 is TGTGCCAGTACCGTGACCCGCGCCGGGGCCAACGTCCTGACTTTC.

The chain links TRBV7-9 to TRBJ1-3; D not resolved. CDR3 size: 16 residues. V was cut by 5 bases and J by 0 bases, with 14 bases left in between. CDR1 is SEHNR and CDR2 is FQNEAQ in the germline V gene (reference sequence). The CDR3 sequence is CASSISYRDSGNTIYF. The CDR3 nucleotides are TGTGCCAGCAGCATCTCCTACAGAGACTCTGGAAACACCATATATTTT.

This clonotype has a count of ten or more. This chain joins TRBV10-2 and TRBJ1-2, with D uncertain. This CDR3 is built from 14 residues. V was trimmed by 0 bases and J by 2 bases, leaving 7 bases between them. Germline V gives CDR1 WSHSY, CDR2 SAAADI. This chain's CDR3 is CASSESRRNYGYTF. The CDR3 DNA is TGCGCCAGCAGTGAGTCAAGGAGAAACTATGGCTACACCTTC.

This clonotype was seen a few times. Here the CDR3 reads CASSMEPARENTEAFF. In DNA, the CDR3 is TGTGCCAGTAGTATGGAACCCGCACGAGAGAACACTGAAGCTTTCTTT. The rearrangement uses TRBV19 and TRBJ1-1; D gene uncertain. CDR3 length: 16 residues. Germline values: CDR1 LNHDA, CDR2 SQIVND (reference sequence). The germline V and J ends were trimmed by 3 bases and 1 base, with 15 bases remaining between them.

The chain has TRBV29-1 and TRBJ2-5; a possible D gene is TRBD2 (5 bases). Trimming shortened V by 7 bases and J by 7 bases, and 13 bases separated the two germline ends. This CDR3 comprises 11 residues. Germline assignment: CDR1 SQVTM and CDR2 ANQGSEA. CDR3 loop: CSGESGRTQYF. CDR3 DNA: TGCAGCGGTGAGAGCGGCCGGACCCAGTACTTC.

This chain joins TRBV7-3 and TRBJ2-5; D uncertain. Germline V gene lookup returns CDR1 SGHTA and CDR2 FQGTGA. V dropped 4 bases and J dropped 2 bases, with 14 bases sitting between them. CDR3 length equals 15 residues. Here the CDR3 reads CASSSPGGVQETQYF. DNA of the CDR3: TGTGCCAGCAGCTCCCCCGGCGGTGTACAAGAGACCCAGTACTTC.

CDR3 amino acids: CASSEGVDRSFPQHF. The CDR3, as DNA: TGTGCCAGCAGTGAAGGTGTGGACAGATCTTTTCCCCAGCATTTT. This chain joins TRBV6-5 and TRBJ1-5, with D possibly TRBD1 on 6 matching bases. Trimming stripped 5 bases from V and 10 bases from J, with 21 bases between. There are 15 residues in the CDR3. CDR1 and CDR2 from the germline V gene are MNHEY and SVGAGI.

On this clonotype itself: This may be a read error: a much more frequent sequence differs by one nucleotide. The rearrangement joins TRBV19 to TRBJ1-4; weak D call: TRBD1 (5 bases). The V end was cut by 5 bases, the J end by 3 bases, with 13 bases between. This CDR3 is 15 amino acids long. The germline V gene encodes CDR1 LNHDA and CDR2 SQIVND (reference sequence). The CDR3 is CASSSQGGSNEKLFF. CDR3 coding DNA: TGTGCCAGTAGTTCCCAGGGAGGATCTAATGAAAAACTGTTTTTT.

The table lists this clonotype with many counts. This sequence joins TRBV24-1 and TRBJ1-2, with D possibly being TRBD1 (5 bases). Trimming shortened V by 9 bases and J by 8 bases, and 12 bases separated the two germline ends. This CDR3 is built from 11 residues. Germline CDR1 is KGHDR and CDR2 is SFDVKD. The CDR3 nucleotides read TGTGCCACCCAAGCGGGGCAGGGCTACACCTTC. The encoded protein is CATQAGQGYTF.

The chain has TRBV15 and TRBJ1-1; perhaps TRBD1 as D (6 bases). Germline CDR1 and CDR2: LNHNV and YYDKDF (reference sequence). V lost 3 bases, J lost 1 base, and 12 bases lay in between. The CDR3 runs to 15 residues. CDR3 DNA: TGTGCCACCAGCAGCTTACCGACAGGGAACACTGAAGCTTTCTTT. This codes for CATSSLPTGNTEAFF.

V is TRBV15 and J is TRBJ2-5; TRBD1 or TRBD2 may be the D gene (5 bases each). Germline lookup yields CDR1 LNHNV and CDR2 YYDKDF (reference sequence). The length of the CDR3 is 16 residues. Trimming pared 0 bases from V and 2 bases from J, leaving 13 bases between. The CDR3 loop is CATSRDPTGAQETQYF. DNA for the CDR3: TGTGCCACCAGCAGAGATCCGACCGGGGCTCAAGAGACCCAGTACTTC.

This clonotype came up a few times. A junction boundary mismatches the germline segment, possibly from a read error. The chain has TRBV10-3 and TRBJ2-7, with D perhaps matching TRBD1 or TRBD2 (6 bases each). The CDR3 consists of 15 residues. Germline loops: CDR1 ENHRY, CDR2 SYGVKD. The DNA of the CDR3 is TGTGCCAGCAATGACGTTGGGGGGCGCTCCCACGAGCAGTACTTC. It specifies CASNDVGGRSHEQYF.

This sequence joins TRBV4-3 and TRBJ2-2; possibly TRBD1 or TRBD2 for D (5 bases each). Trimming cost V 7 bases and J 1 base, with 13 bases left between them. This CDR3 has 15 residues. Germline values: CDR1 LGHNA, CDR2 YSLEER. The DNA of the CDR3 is TGCGCCAGCACCGCCGGGACGGTGAACACCGGGGAGCTGTTTTTT. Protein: CASTAGTVNTGELFF.

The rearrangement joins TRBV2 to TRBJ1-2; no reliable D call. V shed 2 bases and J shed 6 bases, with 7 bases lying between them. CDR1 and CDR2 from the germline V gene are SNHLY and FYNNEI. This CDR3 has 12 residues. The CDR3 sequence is CASSEWWDGYTF. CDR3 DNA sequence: TGTGCCAGCAGTGAATGGTGGGATGGCTACACCTTC.

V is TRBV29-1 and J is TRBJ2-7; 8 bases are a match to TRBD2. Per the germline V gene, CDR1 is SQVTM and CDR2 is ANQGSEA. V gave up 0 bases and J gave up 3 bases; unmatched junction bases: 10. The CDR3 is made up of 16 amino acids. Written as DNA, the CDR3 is TGCAGCGTTGAAGATGGAGGTCGCAGCGGGAGCTACGAGCAGTACTTC. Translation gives CSVEDGGRSGSYEQYF.

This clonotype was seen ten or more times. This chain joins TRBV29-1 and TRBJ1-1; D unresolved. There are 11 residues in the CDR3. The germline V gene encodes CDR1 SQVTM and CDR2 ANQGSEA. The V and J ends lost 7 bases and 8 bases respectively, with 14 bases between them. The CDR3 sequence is CSARVGWEAFF. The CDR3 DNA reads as TGCAGCGCCCGGGTGGGCTGGGAAGCTTTCTTT.

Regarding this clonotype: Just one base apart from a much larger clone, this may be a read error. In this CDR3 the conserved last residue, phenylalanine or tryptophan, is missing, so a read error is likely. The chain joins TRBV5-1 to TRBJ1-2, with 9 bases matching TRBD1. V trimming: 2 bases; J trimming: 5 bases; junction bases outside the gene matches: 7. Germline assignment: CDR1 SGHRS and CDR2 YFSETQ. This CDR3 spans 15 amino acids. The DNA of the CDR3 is TGCGCCAGCAGCTTATCAACCGGGACAGGGTATGGCTACACCTCC. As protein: CASSLSTGTGYGYTS.

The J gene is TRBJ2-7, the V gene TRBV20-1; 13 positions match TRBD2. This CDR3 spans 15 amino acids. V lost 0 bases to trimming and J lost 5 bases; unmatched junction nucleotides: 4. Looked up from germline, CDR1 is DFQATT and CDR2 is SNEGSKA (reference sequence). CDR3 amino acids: CSARDRTSGSHEQYF. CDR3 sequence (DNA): TGCAGTGCTAGAGATCGGACTAGCGGGAGTCACGAGCAGTACTTC.

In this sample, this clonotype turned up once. The CDR3 DNA is TGTGCCACCAGCAGGGACAGCGGTGGTAGAGCGTACGAGCAGTACTTC. This gives the protein CATSRDSGGRAYEQYF. The chain joins TRBV15 to TRBJ2-7, with D perhaps TRBD1 (6 bases). V shed 3 bases and J shed 4 bases, with 19 bases lying between them. This CDR3 has 16 residues. Germline CDR1 is LNHNV and CDR2 is YYDKDF (reference sequence).

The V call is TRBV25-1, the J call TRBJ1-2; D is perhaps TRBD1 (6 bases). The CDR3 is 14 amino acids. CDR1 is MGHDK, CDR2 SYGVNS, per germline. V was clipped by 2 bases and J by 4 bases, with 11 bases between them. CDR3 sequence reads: CASSEGQGFYGYTF. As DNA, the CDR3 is TGTGCCAGCAGTGAAGGGCAGGGGTTCTATGGCTACACCTTC.

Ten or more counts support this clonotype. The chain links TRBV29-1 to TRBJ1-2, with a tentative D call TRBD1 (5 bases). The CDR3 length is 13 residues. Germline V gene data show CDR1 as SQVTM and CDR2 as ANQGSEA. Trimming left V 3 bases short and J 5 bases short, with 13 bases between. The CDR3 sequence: CSVEGGEGYGYTF. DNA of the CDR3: TGCAGCGTTGAGGGGGGGGAAGGGTATGGCTACACCTTC.

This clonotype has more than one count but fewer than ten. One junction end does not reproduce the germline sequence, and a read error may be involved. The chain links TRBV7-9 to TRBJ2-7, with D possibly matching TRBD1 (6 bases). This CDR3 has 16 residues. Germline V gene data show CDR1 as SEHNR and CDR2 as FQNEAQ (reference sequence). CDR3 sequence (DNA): TGCGCCAGCAGCCAAGACCAGGGGCCGGTGAGCTACGAGCAGTACTTC. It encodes CASSQDQGPVSYEQYF.